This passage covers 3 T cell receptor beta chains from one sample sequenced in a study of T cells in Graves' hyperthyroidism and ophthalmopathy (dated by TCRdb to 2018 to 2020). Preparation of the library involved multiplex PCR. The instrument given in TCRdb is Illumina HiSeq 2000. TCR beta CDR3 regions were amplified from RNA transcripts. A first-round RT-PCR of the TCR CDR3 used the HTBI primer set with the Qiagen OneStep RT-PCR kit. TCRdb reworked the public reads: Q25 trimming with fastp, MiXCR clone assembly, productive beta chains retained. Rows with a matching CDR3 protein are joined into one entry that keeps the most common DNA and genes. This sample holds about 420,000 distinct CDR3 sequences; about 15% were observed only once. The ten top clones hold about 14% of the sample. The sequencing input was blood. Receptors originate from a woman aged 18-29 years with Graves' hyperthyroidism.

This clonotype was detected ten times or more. CDR3 DNA sequence: TGTGCCAGCAGTTATTCAGGGGAGACAGTAGGATCACCCCTCCACTTT. This gives the protein CASSYSGETVGSPLHF. This chain uses TRBV6-1 with TRBJ1-6; TRBD1 might be the D (6 bases). The V gene's germline CDR1 is MNHNS and CDR2 SASEGT. Trimming removed 5 bases from V and 10 bases from J, with 21 bases in between. This CDR3 has 16 residues.

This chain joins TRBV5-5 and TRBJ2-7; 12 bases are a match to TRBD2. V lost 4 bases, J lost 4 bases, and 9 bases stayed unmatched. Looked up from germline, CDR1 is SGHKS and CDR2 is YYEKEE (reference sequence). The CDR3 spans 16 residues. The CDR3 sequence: CASSLGLAGLLYEQYF. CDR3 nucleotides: TGTGCCAGCAGCCTAGGACTAGCGGGGCTTTTATACGAGCAGTACTTC.

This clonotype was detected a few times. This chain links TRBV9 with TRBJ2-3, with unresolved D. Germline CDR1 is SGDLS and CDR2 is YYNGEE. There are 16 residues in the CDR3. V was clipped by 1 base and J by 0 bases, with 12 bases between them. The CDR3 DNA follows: TGTGCCAGCAGCGTATTCTCTGGGCCTAGCACAGATACGCAGTATTTT. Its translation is CASSVFSGPSTDTQYF.